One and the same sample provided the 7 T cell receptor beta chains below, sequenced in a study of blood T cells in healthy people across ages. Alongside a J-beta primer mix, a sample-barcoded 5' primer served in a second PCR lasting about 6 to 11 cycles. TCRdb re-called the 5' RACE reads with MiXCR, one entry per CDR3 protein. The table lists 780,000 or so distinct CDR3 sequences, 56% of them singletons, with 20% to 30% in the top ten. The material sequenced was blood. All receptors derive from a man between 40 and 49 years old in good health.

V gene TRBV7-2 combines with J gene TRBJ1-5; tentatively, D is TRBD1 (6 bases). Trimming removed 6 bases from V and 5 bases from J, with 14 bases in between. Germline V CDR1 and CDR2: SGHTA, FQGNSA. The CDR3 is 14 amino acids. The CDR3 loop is CASSPDRSYQPQHF. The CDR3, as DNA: TGTGCCAGCAGTCCCGACAGGAGCTATCAGCCCCAGCATTTT.

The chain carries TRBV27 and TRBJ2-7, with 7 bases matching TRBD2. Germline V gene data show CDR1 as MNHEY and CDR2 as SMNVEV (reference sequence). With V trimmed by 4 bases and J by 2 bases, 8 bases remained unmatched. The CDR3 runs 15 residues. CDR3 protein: CASSSAGASAYEQYF. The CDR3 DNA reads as TGTGCCAGCAGTTCTGCGGGAGCGAGTGCCTACGAGCAGTACTTC.

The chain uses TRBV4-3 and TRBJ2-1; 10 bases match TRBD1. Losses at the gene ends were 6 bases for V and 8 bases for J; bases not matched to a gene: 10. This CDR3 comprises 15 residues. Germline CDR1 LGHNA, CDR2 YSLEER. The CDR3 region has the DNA TGCGCCAGCAGTCTAGGTGACAGGGGGCAAGATGAGCAGTTCTTC. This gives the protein CASSLGDRGQDEQFF.

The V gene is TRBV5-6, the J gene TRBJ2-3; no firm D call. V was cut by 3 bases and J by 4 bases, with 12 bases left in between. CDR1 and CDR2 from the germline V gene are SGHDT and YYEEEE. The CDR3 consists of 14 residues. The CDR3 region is CASSSSFGSDTQYF. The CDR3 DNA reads TGTGCCAGCAGCTCGTCTTTCGGTTCAGATACGCAGTATTTT. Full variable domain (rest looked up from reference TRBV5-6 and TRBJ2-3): DAGVTQSPTHLIKTRGQQVTLRCSPKSGHDTVSWYQQALGQGPQFIFQYYEEEERQRGNFPDRFSGHQFPNYSSELNVNALLLGDSALYLCASSSSFGSDTQYFGPGTRLTVL.

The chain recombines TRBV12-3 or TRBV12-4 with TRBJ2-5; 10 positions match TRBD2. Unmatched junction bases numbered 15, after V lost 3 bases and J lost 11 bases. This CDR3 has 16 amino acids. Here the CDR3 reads CASSFPSGGLQNEQYF. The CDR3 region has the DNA TGTGCCAGCAGTTTCCCTAGCGGGGGTCTTCAGAATGAGCAGTACTTC.

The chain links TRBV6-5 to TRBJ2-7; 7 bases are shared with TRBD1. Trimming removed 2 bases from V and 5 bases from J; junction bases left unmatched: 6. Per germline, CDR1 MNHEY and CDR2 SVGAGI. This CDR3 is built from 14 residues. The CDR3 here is CASSYRDRHHEQYF. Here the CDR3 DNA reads TGTGCCAGCAGTTACAGGGACAGACACCACGAGCAGTACTTC.

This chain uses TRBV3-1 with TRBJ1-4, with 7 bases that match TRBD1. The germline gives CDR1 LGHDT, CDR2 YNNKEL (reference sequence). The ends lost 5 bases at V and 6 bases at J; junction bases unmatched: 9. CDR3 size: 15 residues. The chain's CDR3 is CASSAQRGLDEKLFF. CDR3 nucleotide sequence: TGTGCCAGCAGCGCCCAGAGGGGGCTAGATGAAAAACTGTTTTTT.